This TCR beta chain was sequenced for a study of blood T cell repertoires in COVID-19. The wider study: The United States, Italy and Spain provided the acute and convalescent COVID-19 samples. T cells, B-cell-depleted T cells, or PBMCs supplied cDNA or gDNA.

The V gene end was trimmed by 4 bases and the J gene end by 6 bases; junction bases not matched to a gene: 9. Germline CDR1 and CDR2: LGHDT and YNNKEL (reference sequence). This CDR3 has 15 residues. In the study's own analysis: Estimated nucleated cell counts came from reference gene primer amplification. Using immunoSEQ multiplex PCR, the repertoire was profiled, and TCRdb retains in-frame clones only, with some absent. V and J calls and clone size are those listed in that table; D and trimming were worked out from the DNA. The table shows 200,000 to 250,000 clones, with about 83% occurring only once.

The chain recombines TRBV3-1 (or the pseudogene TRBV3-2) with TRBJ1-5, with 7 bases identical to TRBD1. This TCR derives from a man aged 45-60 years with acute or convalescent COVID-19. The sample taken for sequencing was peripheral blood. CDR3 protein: CASSRGDSAFQPQHF. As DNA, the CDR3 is TGTGCCAGCAGCCGCGGGGACAGCGCTTTTCAGCCCCAGCATTTT.